A single sample is the source of the 9 T cell receptor beta chains below, sequenced in a study of circulating and synovial CD4+ cells in juvenile arthritis. Repertoires were generated with immunoSEQ multiplex PCR, while TCRdb's copy carries only in-frame clones and drops some. The sample lists about 32,000 clones; 85% to 95% were seen once. Material for sequencing was CD4+ T cells from blood. These TCRs come from a human donor with juvenile idiopathic arthritis.

V gene TRBV18 combines with J gene TRBJ2-5; the match to TRBD1 covers 9 bases. The DNA end favors TRBJ2-7, so the J call may be wrong. The CDR3 is made up of 14 amino acids. CDR1 KGHSH and CDR2 LQKENI come from the germline V gene. CDR3 bases: TGTGCCAGCTCACCGTTGGGACAGGGCTACGAGCAGTACTTC. This translates into CASSPLGQGYEQYF.

The CDR3 DNA reads TGTGCCAGCAGTTTGGACGGGAACTACGAGCAGTACTTC. Amino acids: CASSLDGNYEQYF. This chain connects TRBV6-6 to TRBJ2-7, with D tentatively TRBD2 (5 bases). The CDR3 totals 13 residues. CDR1 MNHNY and CDR2 SVGAGI come from the germline V gene (reference sequence). V gave up 4 bases and J gave up 3 bases, with 10 bases separating them.

The rearrangement joins TRBV30 to TRBJ1-3; D uncertain. CDR1 is GTSNPN, CDR2 SVGIG, per germline (reference sequence). V lost 2 bases to trimming and J lost 0 bases, with 11 bases between them. The CDR3 spans 15 residues. CDR3 sequence: CAWSLRALSGNTIYF. As DNA, the CDR3 is TGTGCCTGGAGTTTGCGGGCCCTCTCTGGAAACACCATATATTTT.

The chain employs TRBV29-1 and TRBJ2-7, with TRBD1 matching 10 bases. V dropped 6 bases and J dropped 1; count of bases not matched to a gene: 9. This CDR3 is 15 amino acids long. Germline V gives CDR1 SQVTM, CDR2 ANQGSEA. The CDR3 loop is CSVSGGDRGSYEQYF. The CDR3 DNA follows: TGCAGCGTATCGGGGGGGGACAGGGGTTCCTACGAGCAGTACTTC.

The chain combines TRBV5-4 with TRBJ2-7; TRBD1 is a possible D gene (6 bases). Germline V CDR1 and CDR2: SGHNT, YYREEE (reference sequence). With 0 bases removed from V and 4 bases from J, the gap between germline ends came to 8 bases. This CDR3 is 13 amino acids long. CDR3 residues: CASSLVDRYEQYF. CDR3 nucleotides: TGTGCCAGCAGCTTGGTGGACAGATACGAGCAGTACTTC.

The chain is built from TRBV30 and TRBJ1-3, with unresolved D. V lost 2 bases and J 2 bases, leaving 16 bases between the germline ends. The CDR3 consists of 16 residues. Germline values: CDR1 GTSNPN, CDR2 SVGIG (reference sequence). The CDR3 is CAWSTPRHMAGNTIYF. The CDR3 bases are TGTGCCTGGAGTACCCCCCGACATATGGCTGGAAACACCATATATTTT.

The chain links TRBV7-8 to TRBJ2-4; TRBD1 might be the D (6 bases). The CDR3 sequence is 15 residues long. Germline V CDR1 and CDR2: SGHVS, FQNEAQ. Trimming pared 8 bases from V and 3 bases from J, leaving 17 bases between. CDR3 region: CASHARTGFKNIQYF. The CDR3 DNA reads TGTGCCAGCCATGCGCGCACAGGGTTCAAAAACATTCAGTACTTC.

V gene TRBV13 combines with J gene TRBJ2-3, with D possibly being TRBD2 (7 bases). CDR1 and CDR2 (germline): PRHDT, FYEKMQ (reference sequence). Between the trimmed V and J ends, which lost 4 bases and 9 bases, there was a span of 17 bases. The CDR3 has 14 amino acids. The CDR3 spells CASSWGEGGATQYF. DNA for the CDR3: TGTGCCAGCAGCTGGGGGGAGGGGGGAGCGACGCAGTATTTT.

This chain joins TRBV19 and TRBJ1-1, with D perhaps TRBD1 (5 bases). Germline V lookup: CDR1 LNHDA, CDR2 SQIVND (reference sequence). This CDR3 region has 13 residues. V was clipped by 7 bases and J by 1 base, with 10 bases between them. CDR3 sequence: CASNGHTNTEAFF. The CDR3 region has the DNA TGTGCCAGTAACGGACACACGAACACTGAAGCTTTCTTT. Variable domain in full (rest from reference TRBV19 and TRBJ1-1): DGGITQSPKYLFRKEGQNVTLSCEQNLNHDAMYWYRQDPGQGLRLIYYSQIVNDFQKGDIAEGYSVSREKKESFPLTVTSAQKNPTAFYLCASNGHTNTEAFFGQGTRLTVV.